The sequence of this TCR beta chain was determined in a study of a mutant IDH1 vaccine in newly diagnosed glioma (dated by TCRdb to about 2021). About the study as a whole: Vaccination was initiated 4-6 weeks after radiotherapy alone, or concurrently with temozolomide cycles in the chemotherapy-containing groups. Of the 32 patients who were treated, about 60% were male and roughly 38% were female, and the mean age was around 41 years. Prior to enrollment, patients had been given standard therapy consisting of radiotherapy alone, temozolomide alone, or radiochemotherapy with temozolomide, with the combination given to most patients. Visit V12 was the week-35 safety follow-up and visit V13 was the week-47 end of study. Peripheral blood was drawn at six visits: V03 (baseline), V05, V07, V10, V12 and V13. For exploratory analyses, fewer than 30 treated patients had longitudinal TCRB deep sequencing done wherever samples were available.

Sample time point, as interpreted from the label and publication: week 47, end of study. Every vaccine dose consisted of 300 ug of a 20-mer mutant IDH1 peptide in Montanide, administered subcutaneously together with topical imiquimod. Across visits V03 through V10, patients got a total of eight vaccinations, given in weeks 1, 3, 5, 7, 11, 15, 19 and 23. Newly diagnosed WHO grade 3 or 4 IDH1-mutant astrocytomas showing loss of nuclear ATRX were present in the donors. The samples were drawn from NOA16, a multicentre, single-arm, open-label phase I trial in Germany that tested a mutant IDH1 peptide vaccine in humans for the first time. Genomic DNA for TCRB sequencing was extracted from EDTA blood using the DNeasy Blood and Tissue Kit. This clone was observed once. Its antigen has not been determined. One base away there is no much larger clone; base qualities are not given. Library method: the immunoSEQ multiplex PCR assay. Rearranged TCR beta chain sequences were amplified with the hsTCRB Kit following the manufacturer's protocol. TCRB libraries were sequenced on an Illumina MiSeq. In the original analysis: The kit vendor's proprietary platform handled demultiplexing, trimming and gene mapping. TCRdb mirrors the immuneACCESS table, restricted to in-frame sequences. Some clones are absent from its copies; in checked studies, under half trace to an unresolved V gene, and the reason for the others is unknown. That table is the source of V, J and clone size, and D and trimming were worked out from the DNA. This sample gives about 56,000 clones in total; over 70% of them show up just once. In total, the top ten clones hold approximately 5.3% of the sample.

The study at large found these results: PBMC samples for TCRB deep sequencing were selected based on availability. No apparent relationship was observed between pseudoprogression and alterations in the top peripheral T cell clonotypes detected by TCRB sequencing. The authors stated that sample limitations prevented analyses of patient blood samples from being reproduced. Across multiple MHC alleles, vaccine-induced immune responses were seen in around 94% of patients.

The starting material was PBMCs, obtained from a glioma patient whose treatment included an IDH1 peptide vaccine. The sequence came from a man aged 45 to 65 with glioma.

The CDR3 is CASSLNPAGQKETQYF. The bases read TGCGCCAGCAGCTTGAATCCGGCAGGTCAGAAAGAGACCCAGTACTTC. The chain couples TRBV5-1 to TRBJ2-5, with the D gene uncertain. Including cysteine and phenylalanine, the CDR3 has 16 amino acids. The kept DNA is CDR3 alone, 48 bases in frame from the first base. CDR1 and CDR2, looked up from the germline V gene, are SGHRS and YFSETQ. Trimming removed 1 base from V and 3 bases from J, leaving 16 bases between the germline ends.